The next 29 T cell receptor beta chains were all read from a single sample in a study of yellow fever vaccine responses in identical twins. TCRdb reprocessed the RT-PCR reads with MiXCR, giving one entry per CDR3 protein. The data contain about 1,000 distinct CDR3 sequences, about nine tenths of them singletons. The source was T cells from blood (PBMCs), unsorted or a sorted subset (not recorded which), collected before or after yellow fever vaccination (not recorded which). Receptor source: a young woman who received the yellow fever vaccine.

This CDR3 reads CASSQVNLIAGGYNEQFF. DNA of the CDR3: TGCGCCAGCAGCCAAGTGAATCTGATCGCGGGGGGGTACAATGAGCAGTTCTTC. The chain links TRBV4-3 to TRBJ2-1, with 9 bases lining up with TRBD2. The CDR3 runs to 18 residues. Unmatched junction bases numbered 11, after V lost 1 base and J lost 4 bases. The germline CDR1 and CDR2 sequences are LGHNA and YSLEER.

V gene TRBV7-6 combines with J gene TRBJ1-5; perhaps TRBD1 as D (5 bases). CDR1 and CDR2 from the germline V gene are SGHVS and FNYEAQ. Deletions cut 5 bases from V and 6 bases from J, with 11 bases between. The CDR3 totals 13 residues. CDR3 DNA: TGTGCCAGCAGCCAAAGGGGCGGTCAGCCCCAGCATTTT. This gives the protein CASSQRGGQPQHF.

The V call is TRBV6-4, the J call TRBJ2-1; D is uncertain. V was clipped by 4 bases and J by 5 bases, with 9 bases between them. Per the germline V gene, CDR1 is MRHNA and CDR2 is SNTAGT. The CDR3 totals 13 residues. The CDR3 coding sequence is TGTGCCAGCAGTGCAGACACGAACAATGAGCAGTTCTTC. As protein: CASSADTNNEQFF.

The chain couples TRBV30 to TRBJ2-5; D gene uncertain. This CDR3 spans 12 amino acids. The V end lost 3 bases, the J end lost 4 bases, and 9 bases lay between the germline ends. Germline V gives CDR1 GTSNPN, CDR2 SVGIG (reference sequence). DNA for the CDR3: TGTGCCTGGAGACCCAAGGGAGAGACCCAGTACTTC. Amino acid sequence: CAWRPKGETQYF.

CDR3 amino acids: CASSPVGAKNIQYF. The CDR3 region has the DNA TGTGCCAGCAGCCCGGTGGGGGCCAAAAACATTCAGTACTTC. V usage is TRBV7-2 and J usage is TRBJ2-4, with D uncertain. The germline gives CDR1 SGHTA, CDR2 FQGNSA. The ends were cut back, 5 bases at V and 1 base at J, with 9 bases in the middle. The CDR3 is made up of 14 amino acids.

V and J are TRBV10-1 and TRBJ1-2; D uncertain. V shed 2 bases and J shed 5 bases, with 9 bases lying between them. The CDR3 extends over 13 amino acids. Per germline, CDR1 WNHNN and CDR2 SYGVQD (reference sequence). The CDR3 sequence: CASSENREYGYTF. The CDR3 coding sequence is TGCGCCAGCAGTGAGAACAGAGAGTATGGCTACACCTTC.

The rearrangement links TRBV11-3 to TRBJ2-6; D unresolved. The CDR3 runs 16 residues. Germline CDR1 and CDR2: SGHNT and YENEEA. V lost 5 bases, J lost 0 bases, and 11 bases lay in between. CDR3 bases: TGTGCCAGCAGCCGAAACAGCGACTCTGGGGCCAACGTCCTGACTTTC. It is translated as CASSRNSDSGANVLTF.

In the case of this clonotype: Its ends do not fully match the called genes, so a read error is possible. The DNA of the CDR3 is TGTGCCAGCAGTACTACAGGGATGAACGCTGAAGCTTTCTTT. It codes for CASSTTGMNAEAFF. The rearrangement links TRBV12-3 or TRBV12-4 to TRBJ1-1, with D perhaps TRBD1 (6 bases). This CDR3 has 14 residues.

This chain connects TRBV12-3 or TRBV12-4 to TRBJ2-3; D possibly matches TRBD1 or TRBD2 (5 bases each). There are 15 residues in the CDR3. Trimming pared 4 bases from V and 6 bases from J, leaving 17 bases between. The CDR3 loop is CASSSTRLGTDTQYF. CDR3 in DNA: TGTGCCAGCAGTTCAACGCGGTTGGGGACCGATACGCAGTATTTT.

V gene TRBV20-1 combines with J gene TRBJ2-7; 10 bases are a match to TRBD2. Trimming removed 3 bases from V and 2 bases from J; junction bases left unmatched: 4. There are 14 residues in the CDR3. From germline, CDR1 is DFQATT and CDR2 SNEGSKA (reference sequence). Here the CDR3 reads CSASVLAGAYEQYF. In nucleotides, the CDR3 is TGCAGTGCTAGTGTGCTAGCGGGAGCCTACGAGCAGTACTTC.

The chain links TRBV24-1 to TRBJ2-5; a possible D gene is TRBD2 (6 bases). This CDR3 region has 15 residues. Germline V gene sequence: CDR1 KGHDR, CDR2 SFDVKD. The V end lost 3 bases, the J end lost 5 bases, and 15 bases lay between the germline ends. CDR3 DNA sequence: TGTGCCACCAGTGATCCCCTGACTAGTGTGGAGACCCAGTACTTC. Protein sequence: CATSDPLTSVETQYF.

The genes are TRBV7-3 and TRBJ1-6; no firm D call. Germline-derived CDR1 and CDR2 are SGHTA and FQGTGA. The CDR3 is 13 amino acids. The V end was cut by 1 base, the J end by 8 bases, with 6 bases between. For the CDR3, the DNA is TGTGCCAGCAGCTTAAACCGGTATTCACCCCTCCACTTT. Translated, it gives CASSLNRYSPLHF.

Of note for this clonotype: The junction differs from germline at one of its ends, possibly a read error. The J gene is TRBJ2-7, the V gene TRBV11-1; the D gene is possibly TRBD1 (6 bases). The CDR3 sequence is 16 residues long. CDR1 is SGHAT and CDR2 is FQDESV in the germline V gene (reference sequence). The CDR3 nucleotides read TGTGCCAGCAGCTTGCCCCGACAGGCTGGGTCCTCCGAGCAGTACTTC. Protein: CASSLPRQAGSSEQYF.

The rearrangement links TRBV6-1 to TRBJ2-1; TRBD2 matches at 7 bases. The V segment lost 2 bases and the J segment 2 bases; nucleotides outside the gene matches: 3. CDR1 and CDR2 (germline): MNHNS, SASEGT. This CDR3 comprises 15 residues. As DNA, the CDR3 is TGTGCCAGCAGTGAAAGCGGGACCACCTACAATGAGCAGTTCTTC. This gives the protein CASSESGTTYNEQFF.

The V gene is TRBV4-3, the J gene TRBJ2-1; 11 bases line up with TRBD2. The CDR3 is 16 amino acids. CDR1 and CDR2 (germline): LGHNA, YSLEER. V dropped 1 base and J dropped 9; count of bases not matched to a gene: 8. The CDR3 loop reads CASSQGWLAGGFEQFF. The CDR3 nucleotides are TGCGCCAGCAGCCAAGGTTGGCTAGCGGGAGGTTTTGAGCAGTTCTTC.

The J gene is TRBJ2-5, the V gene TRBV3-1; a possible D gene is TRBD1 (5 bases). There are 12 residues in the CDR3. Germline assignment: CDR1 LGHDT and CDR2 YNNKEL (reference sequence). Trimming stripped 4 bases from V and 9 bases from J, with 12 bases between. CDR3 nucleotides: TGTGCCAGCAGCCGCAGGGATTTGGCCCAGTACTTC. It codes for CASSRRDLAQYF.

This chain connects TRBV11-1 to TRBJ2-7; no firm D call. Per the germline V gene, CDR1 is SGHAT and CDR2 is FQDESV (reference sequence). V was cut by 6 bases and J by 3 bases, with 12 bases left in between. This CDR3 spans 13 amino acids. The CDR3 is CASRHSFGYEQYF. CDR3 nucleotide sequence: TGTGCCAGCAGACACAGCTTTGGCTACGAGCAGTACTTC.

The chain recombines TRBV3-1 with TRBJ2-5, with D tentatively TRBD2 (7 bases). Trimming stripped 4 bases from V and 4 bases from J, with 19 bases between. Germline loops: CDR1 LGHDT, CDR2 YNNKEL (reference sequence). This CDR3 is 16 amino acids long. The CDR3 region is CASSLSDQGRGETQYF. The CDR3 DNA reads TGTGCCAGCAGCCTAAGTGACCAGGGGAGGGGAGAGACCCAGTACTTC.

The chain employs TRBV28 and TRBJ2-7; no firm D call. This CDR3 is 15 amino acids long. The V end lost 5 bases, the J end lost 3 bases, and 17 bases lay between the germline ends. The germline V gene has CDR1 MDHEN and CDR2 SYDVKM. In nucleotides, the CDR3 is TGTGCCAGCAGTGGTCCTACCGGGCTCGACTACGAGCAGTACTTC. Protein: CASSGPTGLDYEQYF.

V is TRBV7-9 and J is TRBJ2-2; D may match TRBD1 or TRBD2 (5 bases each). V was cut by 5 bases and J by 1 base, with 11 bases left in between. There are 15 residues in the CDR3. The germline CDR1 and CDR2 sequences are SEHNR and FQNEAQ (reference sequence). This CDR3 reads CASSPGTVNTGELFF. Here the CDR3 DNA reads TGTGCCAGCAGCCCCGGGACGGTGAACACCGGGGAGCTGTTTTTT.

This rearrangement joins TRBV2 to TRBJ2-2, with a possible D match to TRBD2 (6 bases). The CDR3 covers 14 residues. Trimming cost V 10 bases and J 0 bases, with 12 bases left between them. Germline CDR1 is SNHLY and CDR2 is FYNNEI. The CDR3 loop reads CATAGSSNTGELFF. For the CDR3, the DNA is TGTGCCACCGCCGGGAGTTCGAACACCGGGGAGCTGTTTTTT.

The chain combines TRBV7-9 with TRBJ1-1, with 7 bases aligning to TRBD1. Looked up from germline, CDR1 is SEHNR and CDR2 is FQNEAQ (reference sequence). The CDR3 extends over 13 amino acids. With 5 bases clipped from V and 5 bases from J, the junction kept 5 bases outside the gene matches. CDR3 in DNA: TGTGCCAGCAGCGACCAGGGGGAAACTGAAGCTTTCTTT. Protein sequence: CASSDQGETEAFF.

The chain combines TRBV2 with TRBJ1-2; D is ambiguous. This CDR3 contains 12 residues. V was clipped by 5 bases and J by 7 bases, with 11 bases between them. Germline CDR1 is SNHLY and CDR2 is FYNNEI. The CDR3 is CASSLAPGGYTF. CDR3 sequence (DNA): TGTGCCAGCAGTCTTGCCCCGGGTGGCTACACCTTC.

This chain uses TRBV7-6 with TRBJ2-1; perhaps TRBD2 as D (7 bases). The germline V gene encodes CDR1 SGHVS and CDR2 FNYEAQ. This CDR3 spans 16 amino acids. V lost 4 bases and J 2 bases, leaving 15 bases between the germline ends. Written as DNA, the CDR3 is TGTGCCAGCAGCTCCCCGAGGGGGGGGGCCTACAATGAGCAGTTCTTC. This encodes CASSSPRGGAYNEQFF.

In its sample, this clonotype was seen a few times. The rearrangement joins TRBV18 to TRBJ1-1, with D possibly being TRBD1 (6 bases). V was trimmed by 3 bases and J by 2 bases, leaving 13 bases between them. Germline CDR1 and CDR2: KGHSH and LQKENI. This CDR3 has 15 amino acids. CDR3 nucleotide sequence: TGTGCCAGCTCACCCGATGGACAGATAAACACTGAAGCTTTCTTT. Its protein product is CASSPDGQINTEAFF.

The gene calls are TRBV11-3 and TRBJ2-7; the match to TRBD2 covers 7 bases. The CDR3 spans 14 residues. Germline CDR1 and CDR2: SGHNT and YENEEA. Trimming removed 4 bases from V and 7 bases from J; junction bases left unmatched: 10. Here the CDR3 reads CASSYSRLAREQYF. The CDR3 DNA sequence: TGTGCCAGCAGCTATTCAAGACTAGCCCGGGAGCAGTACTTC.

This chain joins TRBV27 and TRBJ2-3; D may be TRBD2 (5 bases). Germline loops: CDR1 MNHEY, CDR2 SMNVEV (reference sequence). Trimming shortened V by 2 bases and J by 4 bases, and 10 bases separated the two germline ends. The CDR3 sequence is 14 residues long. CDR3 nucleotide sequence: TGTGCCAGCAGTTTACGCGGGTTGGCAGATACGCAGTATTTT. Translation gives CASSLRGLADTQYF.

This clonotype was detected only once. The rearrangement uses TRBV5-1 and TRBJ2-7; D is ambiguous. The CDR3 spans 14 residues. V shed 0 bases and J shed 0 bases, with 7 bases lying between them. CDR1 and CDR2 (germline): SGHRS, YFSETQ. CDR3 region: CASSLDTHSYEQYF. The CDR3 DNA reads TGCGCCAGCAGCTTGGACACGCACTCCTACGAGCAGTACTTC.

This clonotype was observed a handful of times. The chain is built from TRBV6-5 and TRBJ1-2, with D possibly being TRBD1 (6 bases). Germline loops: CDR1 MNHEY, CDR2 SVGAGI. This CDR3 comprises 13 residues. Deletions cut 0 bases from V and 11 bases from J, with 13 bases between. The CDR3 DNA sequence: TGTGCCAGCAGTTACTCGCTTCAGGGGAGGTACACCTTC. This sequence encodes CASSYSLQGRYTF.